The rows below give T cell receptor beta chains drawn from one sample of a study of radiation and T cells in renal cell carcinoma. Sequencing was performed with immunoSEQ multiplex PCR; in TCRdb, only in-frame clones are kept and a portion is missing. The sample holds over 15,000 clones, approximately 56% seen once. The sequencing here drew on tumor tissue, taken from a patient whose treatment was nephrectomy without radiotherapy. The source of these receptors is a man aged 40-55 years with renal cell carcinoma. The conserved cysteine and the conserved F or W are not part of the CDR3 here.

V	CDR3
TRBV6-1	ASIGGGLNEQF
TRBV2	ASSPTEARGGSPLH
TRBV4-3	ASSQESGQGNSPLH
TRBV9	ASSAGLALISGELF
TRBV9	ASSVLGLPGNTIY
TRBV6-4	ASSDRGLAGADTQY
TRBV19	ASNLNSGGMGTGELF
TRBV28	ASSVGPIDSPLH
TRBV11-2	ASSLGSGLRTDTQY
TRBV6-1	ASSGEGFGNQPQH
TRBV18	ASSPMQGYYGYT